This T cell receptor (beta chain) is from a study of CD8 T cells in Susac syndrome. Study results and limitations: The authors acknowledged that the study's TCR sequencing and HLA analysis involved relatively few individuals.

Sequencing targeted TCR beta in blood CD8+ and CD4+ T cells. Germline assignment: CDR1 MNHEY and CDR2 SVGAGI. After removal of 2 bases from V and 2 bases from J, the junction contained 10 bases not matched to a gene. The CDR3 has 17 amino acids. A remark on this clonotype: Its antigen is currently unknown.

RNA, at about 0.45 to 1 ug, was reverse transcribed with random hexamers. With immunoSEQ multiplex PCR, TCR beta CDR3 was amplified across 54 Vbeta and 13 Jbeta. Via MiXCR, TCRdb re-called the immunoSEQ multiplex PCR reads, giving one row per CDR3 protein. Here the sample spans hundreds of thousands of distinct CDR3 sequences, approximately 94% being singletons. Material: CD4+ T cells from PBMCs. V usage is TRBV6-5 and J usage is TRBJ2-3, with 7 bases aligning to TRBD1. This receptor was identified in a human donor with Susac syndrome. The CDR3 loop is CASSYGMSRGLTDTQYF. CDR3 coding DNA: TGTGCCAGCAGTTACGGAATGAGTAGGGGGCTCACAGATACGCAGTATTTT.